This record concerns one T cell receptor beta chain sequence. Its antigen remains unidentified. The germline gives CDR1 LNHDA, CDR2 SQIVND (reference sequence). This CDR3 region has 15 residues. Trimming at V came to 6 bases and at J to 4 bases, leaving 9 bases not matched to a gene. The PCR was carried out with 60 Vbeta primers and 13 Jbeta primers. The data were produced by immunoSEQ multiplex PCR, yet TCRdb's version contains in-frame clones alone and is incomplete. The sample carries about 300,000 clones, just over 85% recorded once. The data are from a study of cytomegalovirus exposure and HLA in healthy donors. Overall study: There were 90 million to 130 million unique TCR beta sequences, drawn from about 179 million T cells, in an earlier analysis. Broader study findings: When the data were analyzed later, several of the most significant clusters appeared to be linked to common viral pathogens.

The genes are TRBV19 and TRBJ2-7; 10 bases match TRBD2. This TCR derives from a man aged 35-49 years in good health and CMV-seropositive. Source material: PBMCs. CDR3 loop: CASSGPGLASYEQYF. CDR3 DNA: TGTGCCAGTAGCGGGCCGGGACTAGCGTCGTACGAGCAGTACTTC.